This T cell receptor beta chain was identified during a study of cytomegalovirus exposure and HLA in healthy donors. About the research overall: The study placed approximately 80% of its approximately 400 genotyped donors in the Caucasian-associated ancestry cluster. Findings and limits, study-wide: Reports indicated that the classifier achieved high specificity and sensitivity in diagnosing cytomegalovirus status. Later genetic work tied a missense DCLRE1C variant to beta-chain V and J trimming.

A remark on this clone: The antigen remains undetermined.

Researchers ran the PCR with 60 Vbeta and 13 Jbeta primers. In the original workflow: Roughly 10 million shared chains were among approximately 87 million unique TCR beta chains counted in a later analysis. TCRdb's copy holds only in-frame clones and misses some; the assay was immunoSEQ multiplex PCR. Clone size and the V and J calls come from that table; the DNA yielded D and trimming. The sample holds 150,000 to 200,000 clones; over 75% are singletons and the top ten take about 2.4%. This sequence was found in a man in his fifties or sixties in good health and CMV-seronegative. The material sequenced was PBMCs.

The CDR3 DNA reads as TGTGCCAGCAGATTATACAATGAGCAGTTCTTC. This sequence encodes CASRLYNEQFF. V usage is TRBV6-6 and J usage is TRBJ2-1; D unclear. The CDR3 is made up of 11 amino acids. Trimming stripped 6 bases from V and 4 bases from J, with 4 bases between. Per the germline V gene, CDR1 is MNHNY and CDR2 is SVGAGI (reference sequence).